The 13 T cell receptor beta chains in this list originate from one sample, sequenced in a study of spatial heterogeneity in lung cancer. TCRdb processed the 5' RACE reads anew with MiXCR; each CDR3 protein has one entry. The sample has 30,000 to 45,000 distinct CDR3 sequences, around 5.2% seen once. Noted time point: sample taken at primary tumor resection. Extraction of whole RNA from tumor, nontumor lung or frozen PBMC preceded unsorted sequencing. Sample: PBMCs, taken at surgery. Source of these receptors: a female donor with early-stage non-small cell lung cancer.

This clonotype came up a few times. The gene calls are TRBV5-1 and TRBJ2-5; a weak D match, TRBD1 (6 bases). Trimming left V 1 base short and J 5 bases short, with 12 bases between. CDR1 and CDR2 from the germline V gene are SGHRS and YFSETQ. The CDR3 runs to 14 residues. In nucleotides, the CDR3 is TGCGCCAGCAGCTTGTCACAGGGTAGTGAGACCCAGTACTTC. The encoded protein is CASSLSQGSETQYF.

This clonotype was seen ten or more times. This chain links TRBV6-2 or TRBV6-3 with TRBJ2-7, with unresolved D. There are 13 residues in the CDR3. The V end was cut by 6 bases, the J end by 3 bases, with 12 bases between. Germline CDR1 and CDR2: MNHEY and SVGEGT. The CDR3 protein is CASRGTGRYEQYF. CDR3 DNA sequence: TGTGCCAGCAGGGGAACTGGTCGCTACGAGCAGTACTTC.

In its sample, this clonotype was seen a few times. This rearrangement joins TRBV20-1 to TRBJ1-4; no clear D gene. Germline V lookup: CDR1 DFQATT, CDR2 SNEGSKA (reference sequence). V was pared by 2 bases and J by 7 bases, with 14 bases between. The CDR3 length is 14 residues. The CDR3 reads CSARPHPAGEKLFF. DNA of the CDR3: TGCAGTGCTAGACCCCACCCAGCAGGTGAAAAACTGTTTTTT.

V usage is TRBV6-2 or TRBV6-3 and J usage is TRBJ2-1; TRBD1 or TRBD2 may be the D gene (5 bases each). CDR1 MNHEY and CDR2 SVGEGT come from the germline V gene. CDR3 length equals 14 residues. V lost 7 bases and J lost 1, with 11 bases in between. The CDR3 region is CASNFGGSYNEQFF. The CDR3 DNA sequence: TGTGCCAGCAATTTTGGGGGATCCTACAATGAGCAGTTCTTC.

V and J are TRBV12-3 or TRBV12-4 and TRBJ2-5; 8 nucleotides align to TRBD2. Trimming cost V 3 bases and J 4 bases; bases outside gene matches: 10. This CDR3 spans 16 amino acids. The CDR3 loop reads CASSFEGVGLGETQYF. CDR3 nucleotides: TGTGCCAGCAGTTTCGAGGGGGTGGGACTAGGAGAGACCCAGTACTTC.

A few counts support this clonotype. The chain links TRBV18 to TRBJ1-4, with D maybe TRBD1 (5 bases). Germline assignment: CDR1 KGHSH and CDR2 LQKENI. Trimming pared 5 bases from V and 10 bases from J, leaving 11 bases between. The CDR3 loop spans 12 amino acids. The DNA of the CDR3 is TGTGCCAGCTCATCTCAAGGGACAAAACTGTTTTTT. Its translation is CASSSQGTKLFF.

A few counts support this clonotype. This chain joins TRBV29-1 and TRBJ1-2; 7 bases fit TRBD1. V trimming: 5 bases; J trimming: 7 bases; junction bases outside the gene matches: 13. Per germline, CDR1 SQVTM and CDR2 ANQGSEA. CDR3 size: 14 residues. CDR3 coding DNA: TGCAGCGTTCCCGGGGGGGGACAGAGTCTTGGCTACACCTTC. Encoded protein: CSVPGGGQSLGYTF.

There are many counts of this clonotype. The chain combines TRBV20-1 with TRBJ2-3; 7 bases are a match to TRBD2. The germline CDR1 and CDR2 sequences are DFQATT and SNEGSKA (reference sequence). CDR3 size: 13 residues. CDR3 coding DNA: TGCACCGCGTCGGGGGGAGTCACAGATACGCAGTATTTT. As protein: CTASGGVTDTQYF.

This clonotype has at least ten counts. The rearrangement uses TRBV6-2 or TRBV6-3 and TRBJ1-5; no reliable D call. CDR1 MNHEY and CDR2 SVGEGT come from the germline V gene. V gave up 6 bases and J gave up 3 bases, with 6 bases separating them. The CDR3 extends over 12 amino acids. CDR3 coding DNA: TGTGCCAGCAGGGACGTCAATCAGCCCCAGCATTTT. Translating it yields CASRDVNQPQHF.

This clonotype was detected ten times or more. The rearrangement uses TRBV4-3 and TRBJ2-3; D not certain. This CDR3 has 15 amino acids. Germline V CDR1 and CDR2: LGHNA, YSLEER. The V gene lost 0 bases and the J gene lost 1 base, with 8 bases spanning the gap. CDR3 region: CASSQDAAGTDTQYF. Written as DNA, the CDR3 is TGCGCCAGCAGCCAAGACGCTGCGGGCACAGATACGCAGTATTTT.

The sample holds many counts of this clonotype. The CDR3 loop reads CASSAIGTSGANEQFF. The CDR3 nucleotides are TGTGCCAGCAGTGCAATTGGGACTAGCGGGGCGAATGAGCAGTTCTTC. This chain uses TRBV2 with TRBJ2-1, with 13 bases lining up with TRBD2. The length of the CDR3 is 16 residues. Germline values: CDR1 SNHLY, CDR2 FYNNEI. V was pared by 4 bases and J by 7 bases, with 7 bases of the junction left unmatched. Combining the CDR3 with reference TRBV2 and TRBJ2-1 gives the whole variable domain EPEVTQTPSHQVTQMGQEVILRCVPISNHLYFYWYRQILGQKVEFLVSFYNNEISEKSEIFDDQFSVERPDGSNFTLKIRSTKLEDSAMYFCASSAIGTSGANEQFFGPGTRLTVL.

The sample holds many counts of this clonotype. This sequence joins TRBV28 and TRBJ2-1; no clear D. The CDR3 length is 13 residues. Trimming shortened V by 10 bases and J by 6 bases, and 16 bases separated the two germline ends. Germline V gene sequence: CDR1 MDHEN, CDR2 SYDVKM. The DNA for the CDR3 is TGTGCCACTCTTGCCACCCAACTCAATGAGCAGTTCTTC. Translating it yields CATLATQLNEQFF.

The table lists this clonotype with many counts. The CDR3 is CASSPTSGGYNEQFF. The CDR3 DNA follows: TGTGCCAGCAGCCCAACTAGCGGGGGATACAATGAGCAGTTCTTC. The chain joins TRBV6-2 or TRBV6-3 to TRBJ2-1; 11 bases agree with TRBD2. Germline lookup yields CDR1 MNHEY and CDR2 SVGEGT. This CDR3 spans 15 amino acids. Trimming removed 6 bases from V and 4 bases from J; junction bases left unmatched: 5.